The present T cell receptor beta chain was sequenced within a study of cytomegalovirus exposure and HLA in healthy donors. PCR primers comprised 60 Vbeta and 13 Jbeta primers. In the authors' workflow: A later analysis counted 65 million to 80 million unique TCR beta chains, around 12 million shared. TCRdb's table, derived via immunoSEQ multiplex PCR, lists solely in-frame clones and lacks some. For V, J and clone size, that table is used; D and trimming come from the DNA. The sample lists 59,000 or so clones; approximately 83% were seen once. Trimming shortened V by 4 bases and J by 2 bases, and 13 bases separated the two germline ends. The CDR3 runs to 15 residues. CDR1 is SGHNT and CDR2 is YYREEE in the germline V gene (reference sequence).

The chain employs TRBV5-4 and TRBJ2-1; the D gene is possibly TRBD1 (6 bases). The sequence was obtained from a female donor in good health and CMV-seronegative. The sequenced material came from PBMCs. The CDR3 sequence: CASSPGQTTYNEQFF. The CDR3 nucleotides are TGTGCCAGCAGCCCAGGACAGACTACCTACAATGAGCAGTTCTTC.